The 20 T cell receptor beta chains below were found in one sample sequenced in a study of cytomegalovirus exposure and HLA in healthy donors. The PCR used 60 Vbeta and 13 Jbeta primers. The protocol was immunoSEQ multiplex PCR, while the TCRdb copy is restricted to in-frame clones and leaves out a portion. The sample has about 140,000 clones, less than 80% seen once. Sample: PBMCs. These TCRs come from a woman in her 50s in good health and CMV-seropositive.

This clone was recorded once. V is TRBV20-1 and J is TRBJ2-7, with 9 bases matching TRBD2. After removal of 7 bases from V and 6 bases from J, the junction contained 1 base not matched to a gene. Germline CDR1 and CDR2: DFQATT and SNEGSKA (reference sequence). This CDR3 spans 10 amino acids. The CDR3 nucleotides read TGCAGTGGCGGGAGGGCCGAGCAGTACTTC. Its protein product is CSGGRAEQYF.

V and J are TRBV7-2 and TRBJ1-1, with 10 bases that match TRBD1. The CDR3 sequence is 15 residues long. Germline V gene lookup returns CDR1 SGHTA and CDR2 FQGNSA. The V segment lost 3 bases and the J segment 4 bases; nucleotides outside the gene matches: 5. Here the CDR3 reads CASSFRTGGSTEAFF. CDR3 bases: TGTGCCAGCAGCTTCAGGACAGGGGGTAGCACTGAAGCTTTCTTT.

This chain joins TRBV7-9 and TRBJ2-3, with 9 bases aligning to TRBD1. V was pared by 7 bases and J by 1 base, with 12 bases of the junction left unmatched. Germline V CDR1 and CDR2: SEHNR, FQNEAQ (reference sequence). This CDR3 region has 17 residues. The CDR3 loop is CASNGLQTGGGTDTQYF. The CDR3 DNA sequence: TGTGCCAGCAACGGCCTTCAGACAGGGGGAGGCACAGATACGCAGTATTTT. The complete variable domain, with remaining parts taken from reference TRBV7-9 and TRBJ2-3, reads DTGVSQNPRHKITKRGQNVTFRCDPISEHNRLYWYRQTLGQGPEFLTYFQNEAQLEKSRLLSDRFSAERPKGSFSTLEIQRTEQGDSAMYLCASNGLQTGGGTDTQYFGPGTRLTVL.

The chain employs TRBV18 and TRBJ1-6, with 10 bases that match TRBD1. From germline, CDR1 is KGHSH and CDR2 LQKENI. This CDR3 contains 19 residues. V dropped 3 bases and J dropped 4; count of bases not matched to a gene: 12. CDR3 protein: CASSPGPGTGAGYNSPLHF. CDR3 bases: TGTGCCAGCTCACCGGGTCCCGGGACAGGGGCTGGTTATAATTCACCCCTCCACTTT. Complete variable domain (other parts from reference TRBV18 and TRBJ1-6): NAGVMQNPRHLVRRRGQEARLRCSPMKGHSHVYWYRQLPEEGLKFMVYLQKENIIDESGMPKERFSAEFPKEGPSILRIQQVVRGDSAAYFCASSPGPGTGAGYNSPLHFGNGTRLTVT.

This chain uses TRBV6-1 with TRBJ2-4, with 9 bases identical to TRBD1. The CDR3 spans 17 residues. From germline, CDR1 is MNHNS and CDR2 SASEGT. Germline trimming cut 3 bases from V and 8 bases from J; bases unmatched to any gene: 14. The CDR3 loop reads CASSDPSRGTGLHIQYF. CDR3 DNA sequence: TGTGCCAGCAGTGACCCCTCTAGAGGGACAGGGCTGCACATTCAGTACTTC.

Here the CDR3 DNA reads TGTGCCAGCCTCCTGGCTTTGTCAAGCAATCAGCCCCAGCATTTT. Translation gives CASLLALSSNQPQHF. The chain links TRBV6-1 to TRBJ1-5; D gene ambiguous. CDR1 is MNHNS, CDR2 SASEGT, per germline. The V end lost 8 bases, the J end lost 1 base, and 15 bases lay between the germline ends. The CDR3 extends over 15 amino acids.

The rearrangement links TRBV28 to TRBJ1-5; TRBD1 matches 7 bases. V was pared by 11 bases and J by 7 bases, with 11 bases of the junction left unmatched. CDR3 length: 13 residues. Germline loops: CDR1 MDHEN, CDR2 SYDVKM. In nucleotides, the CDR3 is TGTGCCCTGGGGATAGGGGGCTACCAGCCCCAGCATTTT. Its translation is CALGIGGYQPQHF.

The rearrangement joins TRBV2 to TRBJ2-5; D might be TRBD1 (5 bases). Trimming shortened V by 8 bases and J by 7 bases, and 23 bases separated the two germline ends. This CDR3 is built from 15 residues. Germline V lookup: CDR1 SNHLY, CDR2 FYNNEI. CDR3 DNA sequence: TGTGCCAGCGGATCTACCAGGGTTCCCGGCGGGACCCAGTACTTC. As protein: CASGSTRVPGGTQYF.

The chain combines TRBV11-2 with TRBJ2-2, with TRBD2 identical over 7 bases. The CDR3 sequence is 15 residues long. From germline, CDR1 is SGHAT and CDR2 FQNNGV. Trimming at V came to 6 bases and at J to 6 bases, leaving 10 bases not matched to a gene. The CDR3, as DNA: TGTGCCAGCAGGAGACCGGGGAGGGCGTCCGGGGAGCTGTTTTTT. Translated: CASRRPGRASGELFF.

In DNA form, the CDR3 reads TGTGCCAGCAGTCGGGACAGGGTTTTAAATGAGCAGTTCTTC. It translates to CASSRDRVLNEQFF. This chain joins TRBV28 and TRBJ2-1, with 9 bases that match TRBD1. V shed 5 bases and J 7 bases; nucleotides not matched to a gene: 6. Germline V CDR1 and CDR2: MDHEN, SYDVKM. This CDR3 region has 14 residues. Complete variable domain (other parts from reference TRBV28 and TRBJ2-1): DVKVTQSSRYLVKRTGEKVFLECVQDMDHENMFWYRQDPGLGLRLIYFSYDVKMKEKGDIPEGYSVSREKKERFSLILESASTNQTSMYLCASSRDRVLNEQFFGPGTRLTVL.

The genes are TRBV5-4 and TRBJ2-7; D might be TRBD2 (6 bases). Trimming left V 4 bases short and J 6 bases short, with 8 bases between. Per the germline V gene, CDR1 is SGHNT and CDR2 is YYREEE (reference sequence). The CDR3 runs to 11 residues. CDR3 protein: CASSLTSEQYF. The CDR3 DNA sequence: TGTGCCAGCAGCCTGACTAGCGAGCAGTACTTC.

This clone has a handful of counts. The rearrangement uses TRBV7-2 and TRBJ2-5, with D perhaps TRBD1 (5 bases). V was shortened by 7 bases and J by 5 bases, with 11 bases between the two germline ends. CDR3 length equals 12 residues. Germline V gene lookup returns CDR1 SGHTA and CDR2 FQGNSA. The CDR3 region has the DNA TGTGCCAGCACCATTAACAGGGAGACCCAGTACTTC. It specifies CASTINRETQYF.

The chain is built from TRBV27 and TRBJ1-4, with D perhaps TRBD1 (5 bases). Germline assignment: CDR1 MNHEY and CDR2 SMNVEV (reference sequence). The ends were cut back, 5 bases at V and 5 bases at J, with 15 bases in the middle. CDR3 length equals 15 residues. The CDR3 sequence is CASSASGGSNEKLFF. The CDR3 nucleotides are TGTGCCAGCAGTGCCTCGGGGGGATCGAATGAAAAACTGTTTTTT.

This CDR3 is CASSGGTGPTDTQYF. In nucleotides, the CDR3 is TGTGCCAGCAGCGGCGGGACAGGGCCCACAGATACGCAGTATTTT. This chain connects TRBV7-9 to TRBJ2-3, with 9 nucleotides matching TRBD1. The length of the CDR3 is 15 residues. V dropped 5 bases and J dropped 2; count of bases not matched to a gene: 5. Germline V gives CDR1 SEHNR, CDR2 FQNEAQ (reference sequence).

This sequence joins TRBV5-6 and TRBJ1-4; a weak D match, TRBD1 (5 bases). There are 13 residues in the CDR3. From germline, CDR1 is SGHDT and CDR2 YYEEEE. V lost 0 bases and J lost 6, with 6 bases in between. The chain's CDR3 is CASSLARDEKLFF. CDR3 sequence (DNA): TGTGCCAGCAGCTTGGCCAGGGATGAAAAACTGTTTTTT.

V and J are TRBV18 and TRBJ1-5; no clear D gene. Trimming took off 3 bases at V and 5 bases at J, with 8 bases between the two ends. This CDR3 comprises 13 residues. Per germline, CDR1 KGHSH and CDR2 LQKENI. The CDR3 DNA reads TGTGCCAGCTCACCGGAGAGAGATCAGCCCCAGCATTTT. Protein sequence: CASSPERDQPQHF.

The rearrangement links TRBV10-3 to TRBJ1-4; 7 bases fit TRBD1. V lost 10 bases, J lost 7 bases, and 12 bases stayed unmatched. CDR3 length: 14 amino acids. Germline-derived CDR1 and CDR2 are ENHRY and SYGVKD. CDR3 DNA: TGTGCCACAAGACAGGGTAGGGAGGTTGAAAAACTGTTTTTT. It yields the protein CATRQGREVEKLFF.

This clone occurred a few times. As DNA, the CDR3 is TGTGCCAGCAGCGTAGGCACCTACTCTGGAAACACCATATATTTT. Protein product: CASSVGTYSGNTIYF. This chain links TRBV9 with TRBJ1-3; no clear D. With 0 bases removed from V and 0 bases from J, the gap between germline ends came to 7 bases. Germline V gene sequence: CDR1 SGDLS, CDR2 YYNGEE. The CDR3 sequence is 15 residues long. The full variable domain, rest sourced from reference TRBV9 and TRBJ1-3, is DSGVTQTPKHLITATGQRVTLRCSPRSGDLSVYWYQQSLDQGLQFLIQYYNGEERAKGNILERFSAQQFPDLHSELNLSSLELGDSALYFCASSVGTYSGNTIYFGEGSWLTVV.

The CDR3 spells CAWRARDRGTDTQYF. CDR3 coding DNA: TGTGCCTGGAGGGCCCGGGACAGGGGCACAGATACGCAGTATTTT. The chain combines TRBV30 with TRBJ2-3; 9 bases fit TRBD1. J gave up 1 base and V 3 bases, and 5 bases lay outside the gene matches. CDR3 length: 15 residues. Germline lookup yields CDR1 GTSNPN and CDR2 SVGIG (reference sequence).

This rearrangement joins TRBV7-6 to TRBJ1-3, with a tentative D call TRBD1 (6 bases). V lost 1 base and J 3 bases, leaving 7 bases between the germline ends. Germline lookup yields CDR1 SGHVS and CDR2 FNYEAQ. This CDR3 has 14 residues. The CDR3 is CASSLDRVGNTIYF. CDR3 bases: TGTGCCAGCAGCTTAGACAGGGTTGGAAACACCATATATTTT.